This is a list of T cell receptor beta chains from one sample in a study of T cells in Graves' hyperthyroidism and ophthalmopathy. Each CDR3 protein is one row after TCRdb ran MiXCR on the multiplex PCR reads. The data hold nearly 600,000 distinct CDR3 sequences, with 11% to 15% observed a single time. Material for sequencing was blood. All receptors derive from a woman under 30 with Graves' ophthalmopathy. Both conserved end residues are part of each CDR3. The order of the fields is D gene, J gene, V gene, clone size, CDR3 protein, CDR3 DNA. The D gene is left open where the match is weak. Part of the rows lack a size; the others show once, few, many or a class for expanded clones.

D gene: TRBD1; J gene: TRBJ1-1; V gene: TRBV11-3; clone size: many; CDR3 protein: CASQQGSPGTEAFF; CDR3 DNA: TGTGCCAGCCAACAGGGGTCCCCTGGCACTGAAGCTTTCTTT
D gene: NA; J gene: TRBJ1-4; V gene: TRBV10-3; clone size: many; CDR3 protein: CAISESAGTNEKLFF; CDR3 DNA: TGTGCCATCAGTGAGTCGGCGGGCACTAATGAAAAACTGTTTTTT
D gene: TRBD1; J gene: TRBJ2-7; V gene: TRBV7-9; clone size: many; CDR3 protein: CASSFPSGQGSYEQYF; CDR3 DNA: TGTGCCAGCAGCTTTCCTTCTGGACAGGGATCCTACGAGCAGTACTTC
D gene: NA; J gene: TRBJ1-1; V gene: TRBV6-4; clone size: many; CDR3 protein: CASSAGVNTEAFF; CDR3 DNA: TGTGCCAGCAGTGCGGGGGTGAACACTGAAGCTTTCTTT
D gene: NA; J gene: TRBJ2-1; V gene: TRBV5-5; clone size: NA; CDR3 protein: CASSLAITNYNEQFF; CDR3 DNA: TGTGCCAGCAGCCTGGCCATCACGAACTACAATGAGCAGTTCTTC
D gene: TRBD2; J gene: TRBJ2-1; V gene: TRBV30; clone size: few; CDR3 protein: CAWSVLAGVGSEQFF; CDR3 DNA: TGTGCCTGGAGTGTACTAGCGGGAGTAGGAAGTGAGCAGTTCTTC
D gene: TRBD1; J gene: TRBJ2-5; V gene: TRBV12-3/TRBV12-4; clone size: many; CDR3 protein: CASSLGDRGGETQYF; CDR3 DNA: TGTGCCAGCAGTTTGGGGGACAGGGGAGGGGAGACCCAGTACTTC
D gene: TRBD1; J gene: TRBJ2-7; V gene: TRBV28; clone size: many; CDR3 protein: CASSFGTGAYEQYF; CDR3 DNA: TGTGCCAGCAGCTTTGGGACAGGGGCCTACGAGCAGTACTTC
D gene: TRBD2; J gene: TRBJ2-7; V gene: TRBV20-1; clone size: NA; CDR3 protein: CSARTRTSGFYEQYF; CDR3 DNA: TGCAGTGCTAGAACCCGGACTAGCGGGTTCTACGAGCAGTACTTC
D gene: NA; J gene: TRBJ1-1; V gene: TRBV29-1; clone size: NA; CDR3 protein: CSVDRGWAGTGGANTEAFF; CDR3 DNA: TGCAGCGTTGACAGAGGGTGGGCAGGGACGGGTGGGGCCAACACTGAAGCTTTCTTT
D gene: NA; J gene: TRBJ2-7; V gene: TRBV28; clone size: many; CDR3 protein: CASSTPGGPDPYEQYF; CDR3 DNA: TGTGCCAGCAGTACCCCGGGCGGCCCGGACCCCTACGAGCAGTACTTC
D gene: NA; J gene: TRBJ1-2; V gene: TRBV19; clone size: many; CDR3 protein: CASSMDKHYGYTF; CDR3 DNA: TGTGCCAGTAGTATGGACAAACACTATGGCTACACCTTC
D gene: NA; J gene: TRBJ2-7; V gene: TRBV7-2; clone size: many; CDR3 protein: CASSYRDRSYEQYF; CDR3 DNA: TGTGCCAGCAGCTACCGGGACCGCTCCTACGAGCAGTACTTC
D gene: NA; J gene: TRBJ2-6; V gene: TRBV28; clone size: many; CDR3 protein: CASSLVGTSSGANVLTF; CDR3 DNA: TGTGCCAGCAGTTTAGTCGGTACTTCCTCTGGGGCCAACGTCCTGACTTTC
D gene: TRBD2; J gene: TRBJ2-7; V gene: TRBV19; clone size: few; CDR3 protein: CASTEVAGGTYEQYF; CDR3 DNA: TGTGCCAGTACAGAGGTAGCGGGTGGCACCTACGAGCAGTACTTC
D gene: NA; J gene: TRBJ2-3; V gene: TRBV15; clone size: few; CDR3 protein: CATSYLGDTQYF; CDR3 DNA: TGTGCCACCAGTTACCTAGGAGATACGCAGTATTTT
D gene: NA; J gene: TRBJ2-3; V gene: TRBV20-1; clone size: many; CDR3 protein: CSEDSPADTQYF; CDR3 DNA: TGCAGTGAGGACAGTCCAGCCGATACGCAGTATTTT
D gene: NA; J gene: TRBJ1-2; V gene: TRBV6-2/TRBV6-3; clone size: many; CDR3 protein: CATGRGIGYTF; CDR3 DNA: TGTGCCACCGGGCGGGGAATAGGCTACACCTTC
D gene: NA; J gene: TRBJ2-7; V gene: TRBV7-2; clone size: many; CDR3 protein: CASSLETASYEQYF; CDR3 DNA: TGTGCCAGCAGCTTAGAAACGGCCTCCTACGAGCAGTACTTC
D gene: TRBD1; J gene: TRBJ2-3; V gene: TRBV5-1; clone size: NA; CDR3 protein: CASSHGQEDPTDTQYF; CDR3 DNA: TGCGCCAGCAGCCACGGACAGGAGGATCCCACAGATACGCAGTATTTT
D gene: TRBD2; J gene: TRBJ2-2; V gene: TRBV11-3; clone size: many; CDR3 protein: CASSLDGLADTGELFF; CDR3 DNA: TGTGCCAGCAGCTTAGATGGACTAGCGGACACCGGGGAGCTGTTTTTT
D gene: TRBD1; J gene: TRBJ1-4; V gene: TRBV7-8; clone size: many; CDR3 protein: CASSPRDTGGREKLFF; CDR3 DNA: TGTGCCAGCAGCCCACGAGACACAGGGGGACGAGAAAAACTGTTTTTT
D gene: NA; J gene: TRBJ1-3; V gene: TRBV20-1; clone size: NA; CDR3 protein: CSAREPLRGRAGNTIYF; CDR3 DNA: TGCAGTGCTAGAGAACCTTTAAGAGGGCGAGCGGGAAACACCATATATTTT
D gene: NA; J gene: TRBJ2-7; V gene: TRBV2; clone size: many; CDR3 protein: CASRQSETYEQYF; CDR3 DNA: TGTGCCAGCAGACAGAGTGAGACCTACGAGCAGTACTTC
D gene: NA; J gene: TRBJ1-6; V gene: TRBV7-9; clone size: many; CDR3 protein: CASSFDHMNSPLHF; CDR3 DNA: TGTGCCAGCAGCTTCGACCATATGAATTCACCCCTCCACTTT
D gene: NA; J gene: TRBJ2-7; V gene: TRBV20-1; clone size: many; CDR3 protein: CSARDRTDSSSYEQYF; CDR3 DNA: TGCAGTGCTAGAGATAGAACCGACAGCAGCTCCTACGAGCAGTACTTC
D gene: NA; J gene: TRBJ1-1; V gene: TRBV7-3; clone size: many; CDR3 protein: CASSLHRGTEAFF; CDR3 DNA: TGTGCCAGCAGCTTGCATCGTGGCACTGAAGCTTTCTTT
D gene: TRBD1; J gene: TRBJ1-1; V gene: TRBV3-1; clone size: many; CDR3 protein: CASSQSHRDRGQVAFF; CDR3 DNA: TGTGCCAGCAGCCAATCCCACCGGGACAGGGGGCAGGTAGCTTTCTTT
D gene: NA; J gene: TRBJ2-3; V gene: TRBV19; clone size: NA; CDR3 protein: CASKVWGTPIDTQYF; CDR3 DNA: TGTGCCAGTAAGGTATGGGGGACTCCTATCGATACGCAGTATTTT